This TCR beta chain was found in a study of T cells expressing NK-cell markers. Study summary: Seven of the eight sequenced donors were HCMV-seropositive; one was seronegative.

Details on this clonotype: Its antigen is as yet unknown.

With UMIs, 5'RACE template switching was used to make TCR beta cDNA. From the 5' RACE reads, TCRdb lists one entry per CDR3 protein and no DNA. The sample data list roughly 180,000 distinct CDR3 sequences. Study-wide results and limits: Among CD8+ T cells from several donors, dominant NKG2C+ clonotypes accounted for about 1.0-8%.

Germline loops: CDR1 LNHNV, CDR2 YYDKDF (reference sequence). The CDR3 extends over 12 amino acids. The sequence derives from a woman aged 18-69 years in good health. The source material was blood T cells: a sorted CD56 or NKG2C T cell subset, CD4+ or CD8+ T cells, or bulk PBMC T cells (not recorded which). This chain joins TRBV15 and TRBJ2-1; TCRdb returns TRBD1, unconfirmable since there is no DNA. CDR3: CATWGGGNEQFF.